This T cell receptor (beta chain) is from a study of vaccination and CD4 T cells after COVID-19. Turning to the study itself: Post-COVID samples had a sampling time that fell a median approximately 93 days after diagnosis (range 35 to 161). Overlapping SARS-CoV-2, HCoV-NL63, HCoV-OC43 and HCoV-229E spike peptides were used to stimulate cells.

Treatment described: roughly ten-day PBMC culture with coronavirus spike peptide pools or control peptides (ViraFEST assay). Antigen-specific T cell expansion with peptide pools preceded TCR sequencing in the ViraFEST approach. This clonotype was observed a handful of times. Antigen: not known. Sequencing of cultured CD4+ T cell DNA used the Oncomine TCR Beta short-read assay. DNA came from CD4+ T cells after culture. TCRdb re-analysed the PCR reads in MiXCR, keeping a single row per CDR3 protein. The table lists around 14,000 distinct CDR3 sequences, around 70% of them singletons. The sequence was obtained from a human donor who had recovered from COVID-19. The sequenced sample was CD4+ T cells from blood, cultured in vitro.

The DNA of the CDR3 is TGCAGTGCTCCAATGACTTTAGGGGGACCATCCGGGACAGCACCCAGATATAGCAATCAGCCCCAGCATTTT. It translates to CSAPMTLGGPSGTAPRYSNQPQHF. The chain joins TRBV20-1 to TRBJ1-5, with 7 bases lining up with TRBD1. V shed 5 bases and J 0 bases; nucleotides not matched to a gene: 34. CDR3 size: 24 residues. CDR1 is DFQATT and CDR2 is SNEGSKA in the germline V gene (reference sequence).